The entry that follows covers one T cell receptor beta chain sequence. The germline CDR1 and CDR2 sequences are SEHNR and FQNEAQ (reference sequence). This CDR3 is built from 15 residues. V shed 6 bases and J 6 bases; nucleotides not matched to a gene: 11. TCRdb re-derived calls from the 5' RACE reads in MiXCR, one entry per CDR3 protein. The repertoire holds tens of thousands of distinct CDR3 sequences, with roughly 28% as singletons. The sample taken for sequencing was tumor-infiltrating memory CD4+ T cells sorted from the breast tumor. The subset denotes: memory CD4+ T cells, CD4+CD45RO+CD25-. The origin of this receptor is a female donor with breast cancer. This rearrangement joins TRBV7-9 to TRBJ2-7; 10 nucleotides line up with TRBD1. CDR3 sequence (DNA): TGTGCCAGCAGAGCCCGGGACAGGGGTTCCGGCGAGCAGTACTTC. As protein: CASRARDRGSGEQYF.